This T cell receptor beta chain was sequenced in a study of shared clonotypes between healthy human individuals. Findings and caveats of the study: Sharing across a few donors was seen in 4.5% to 5.5% of naive CD4 clonotypes. Non-shared clonotypes had lower generation probabilities than those shared by all four donors.

With respect to this clone: What it binds is not known.

V lost 4 bases and J lost 7, with 11 bases in between. The CDR3 is made up of 13 amino acids. Germline values: CDR1 SGHRS, CDR2 YFSETQ. At a deep level, the assay was run. When replicate PCRs were run on sorted subsets, they used about 200 ng DNA, approximately 27,000 T cell genomes. Measured with immunoSEQ multiplex PCR; TCRdb has only the in-frame clones, and not every one. The sample has around 1.5 million clones, 98% seen once. The rearrangement uses TRBV5-1 and TRBJ1-4; D not resolved. This clonotype was sampled from a man aged 25-45 years in good health. Sample: naive CD4+ T cells sorted from blood. Described subset: CD45RA+ positively selected. As DNA, the CDR3 is TGCGCCAGCAGCCTAGGACGGGGTGAAAAACTGTTTTTT. Translating it yields CASSLGRGEKLFF.